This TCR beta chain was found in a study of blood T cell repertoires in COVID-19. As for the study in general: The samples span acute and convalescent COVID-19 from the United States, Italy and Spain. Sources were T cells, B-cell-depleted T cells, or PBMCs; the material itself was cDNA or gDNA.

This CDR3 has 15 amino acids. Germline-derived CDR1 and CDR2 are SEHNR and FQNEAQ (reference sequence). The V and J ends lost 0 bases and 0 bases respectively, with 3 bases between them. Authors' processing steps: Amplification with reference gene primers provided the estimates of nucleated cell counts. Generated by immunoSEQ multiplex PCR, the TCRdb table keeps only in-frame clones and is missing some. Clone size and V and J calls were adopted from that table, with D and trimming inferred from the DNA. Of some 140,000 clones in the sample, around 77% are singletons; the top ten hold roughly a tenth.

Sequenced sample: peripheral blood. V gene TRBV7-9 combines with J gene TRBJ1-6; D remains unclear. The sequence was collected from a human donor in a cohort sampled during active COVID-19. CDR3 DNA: TGTGCCAGCAGCTTAGCGAGCTCCTATAATTCACCCCTCCACTTT. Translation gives CASSLASSYNSPLHF. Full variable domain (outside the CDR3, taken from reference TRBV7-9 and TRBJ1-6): DTGVSQNPRHKITKRGQNVTFRCDPISEHNRLYWYRQTLGQGPEFLTYFQNEAQLEKSRLLSDRFSAERPKGSFSTLEIQRTEQGDSAMYLCASSLASSYNSPLHFGNGTRLTVT.